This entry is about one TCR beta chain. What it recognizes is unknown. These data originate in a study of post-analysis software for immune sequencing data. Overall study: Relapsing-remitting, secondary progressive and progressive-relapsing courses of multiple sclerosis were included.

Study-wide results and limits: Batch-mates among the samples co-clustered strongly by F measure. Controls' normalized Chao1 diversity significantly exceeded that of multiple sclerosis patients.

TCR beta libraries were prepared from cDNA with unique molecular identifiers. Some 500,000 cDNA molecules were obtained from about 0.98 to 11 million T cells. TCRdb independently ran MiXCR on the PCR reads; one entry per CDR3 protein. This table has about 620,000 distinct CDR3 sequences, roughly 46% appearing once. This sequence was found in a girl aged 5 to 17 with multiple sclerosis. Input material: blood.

The CDR3: CATSDEGYGYTF. CDR3 DNA sequence: TGTGCCACCAGTGATGAAGGCTATGGCTACACCTTC. V is TRBV24-1 and J is TRBJ1-2; no firm D call. The CDR3 spans 12 residues. Per germline, CDR1 KGHDR and CDR2 SFDVKD. Trimming pared 3 bases from V and 4 bases from J, leaving 5 bases between.